Listed below are T cell receptor beta chains from one sample, sequenced in a study of blood T cell repertoires in COVID-19. TCRdb keeps only in-frame clones here, not all; method: immunoSEQ multiplex PCR. The table shows about 130,000 clones, with just under 85% occurring only once. The sequencing input was PBMCs or T cells enriched from blood (not recorded which). The source is a man in his fifties who had recovered from COVID-19. Both conserved end residues are part of each CDR3. A D gene is named only where the DNA matches it firmly. The size field is filled for only some rows; it gives once, few, many or a size class.

clone size,V gene,D gene,CDR3 protein
-,TRBV2,-,CASVPGGANQPQHF
-,TRBV5-4,TRBD1,CASSWDRAFYGYTF
-,TRBV2,-,CATRPGWDEKLFF
-,TRBV9,-,CASSAPTGIATNEKLFF
-,TRBV19,-,CASSTGTSNTGELFF
-,TRBV11-1,-,CASSLVPTGTIRAFF
-,TRBV18,-,CASSPRGEVSGNTIYF
medium-sized,TRBV9,-,CASSATGIIDEKLFF
-,TRBV7-9,TRBD2,CASSLEAGAKTQYF
-,TRBV7-2,TRBD2,CASSLKAGGTDTQYF
-,TRBV11-2,-,CASSLGGQIYEQYF
-,TRBV28,-,CASSSPPGTYEQYF
-,TRBV7-2,TRBD2,CASSLVASGGRETQYF
-,TRBV6-5,-,CASIQGGANEKLFF
-,TRBV2,TRBD1,CASSAEGAGAGELFF
once,TRBV19,-,CASSINSYGYTF
-,TRBV7-2,TRBD2,CASSLRLAGGKTDTQYF
-,TRBV12-3/TRBV12-4,-,CASSFLAGETQYF
-,TRBV14,TRBD1,CASSQDRGTVTYEQYF
-,TRBV6-2/TRBV6-3,-,CASNPSGVGANVLTF
-,TRBV24-1,-,CATSERQETQYF
-,TRBV21-1,-,CASSKDGGSNYGYTF
-,TRBV7-9,-,CASSPTYGYTF
-,TRBV10-1,TRBD1,CASSESPRDRANEQFF
-,TRBV12-3/TRBV12-4,-,CASSISNSPLHF